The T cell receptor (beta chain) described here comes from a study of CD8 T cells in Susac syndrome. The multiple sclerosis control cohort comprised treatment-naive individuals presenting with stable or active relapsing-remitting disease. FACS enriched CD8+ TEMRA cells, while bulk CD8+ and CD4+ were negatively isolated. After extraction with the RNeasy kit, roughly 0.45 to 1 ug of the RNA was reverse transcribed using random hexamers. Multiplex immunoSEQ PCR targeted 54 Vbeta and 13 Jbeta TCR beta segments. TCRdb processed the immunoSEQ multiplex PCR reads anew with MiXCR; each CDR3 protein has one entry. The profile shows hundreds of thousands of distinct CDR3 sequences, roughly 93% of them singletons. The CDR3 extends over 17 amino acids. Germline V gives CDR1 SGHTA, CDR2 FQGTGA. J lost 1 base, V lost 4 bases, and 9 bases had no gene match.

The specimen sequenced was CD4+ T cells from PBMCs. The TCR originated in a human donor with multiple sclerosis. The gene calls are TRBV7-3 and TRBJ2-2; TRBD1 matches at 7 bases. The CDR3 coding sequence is TGTGCCAGCAGCTCAGAACCCGACAGGGTGAACACCGGGGAGCTGTTTTTT. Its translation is CASSSEPDRVNTGELFF.